This TCR beta chain was sequenced for a study of blood T cell repertoires in COVID-19. At the level of the study: Whether acute or convalescent, the COVID-19 samples came from the United States, Italy and Spain. T cells, B-cell-depleted T cells, or PBMCs supplied cDNA or gDNA.

Original processing methods: Reference gene primer amplification in the assay estimated nucleated cell counts. Repertoires were generated with immunoSEQ multiplex PCR, while TCRdb's copy carries only in-frame clones and drops some. That table supplies the V and J calls and clone size; D and trimming were determined from the DNA. The repertoire includes hundreds of thousands of clones, over 75% of them detected once, and less than 10% sits in the top ten. The table lists this clone with a count of one. Sequenced input: peripheral blood. The receptor was derived from a human donor in a cohort sampled during active COVID-19.

The CDR3 reads CASRQRGGVAKNIQYF. In DNA, the CDR3 is TGTGCCAGCAGGCAGCGAGGGGGGGTAGCCAAAAACATTCAGTACTTC. This sequence joins TRBV13 and TRBJ2-4, with TRBD2 as a possible D gene (7 bases). Germline CDR1 reads PRHDT; CDR2 reads FYEKMQ (reference sequence). This CDR3 is 16 amino acids long. Trimming left V 6 bases short and J 0 bases short, with 15 bases between.